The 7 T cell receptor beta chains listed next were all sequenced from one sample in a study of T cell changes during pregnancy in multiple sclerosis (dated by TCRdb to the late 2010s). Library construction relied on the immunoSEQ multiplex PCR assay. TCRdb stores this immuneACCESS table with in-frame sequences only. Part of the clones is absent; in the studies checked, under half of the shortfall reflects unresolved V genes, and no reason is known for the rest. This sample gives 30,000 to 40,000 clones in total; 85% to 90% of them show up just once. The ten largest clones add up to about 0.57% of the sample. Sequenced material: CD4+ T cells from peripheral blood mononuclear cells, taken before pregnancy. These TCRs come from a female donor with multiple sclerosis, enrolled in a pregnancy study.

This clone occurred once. The CDR3 nucleotides read TGTGCCAGCAGTGAATTAGACACCCAAGAGACCCAGTACTTC. Its translation is CASSELDTQETQYF. This chain uses TRBV25-1 with TRBJ2-5; D remains ambiguous. Germline-derived CDR1 and CDR2 are MGHDK and SYGVNS. The V end was cut by 1 base, the J end by 1 base, with 7 bases between. This CDR3 contains 14 residues. The variable domain in full, with the rest retrieved from reference TRBV25-1 and TRBJ2-5, is EADIYQTPRYLVIGTGKKITLECSQTMGHDKMYWYQQDPGMELHLIHYSYGVNSTEKGDLSSESTVSRIRTEHFPLTLESARPSHTSQYLCASSELDTQETQYFGPGTRLLVL.

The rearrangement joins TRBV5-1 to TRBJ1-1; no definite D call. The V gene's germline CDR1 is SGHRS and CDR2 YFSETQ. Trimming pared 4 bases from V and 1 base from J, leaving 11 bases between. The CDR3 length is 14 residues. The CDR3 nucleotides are TGCGCCAGCAGCCGGACGGGAACGAACACTGAAGCTTTCTTT. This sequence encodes CASSRTGTNTEAFF.

CDR3 protein: CATSRDGGLQWDEQFF. The CDR3 DNA follows: TGTGCCACCAGCAGAGATGGTGGCTTACAGTGGGATGAGCAGTTCTTC. V is TRBV15 and J is TRBJ2-1; D is ambiguous. Trimming shortened V by 0 bases and J by 8 bases, and 17 bases separated the two germline ends. Germline loops: CDR1 LNHNV, CDR2 YYDKDF (reference sequence). The CDR3 is 16 amino acids.

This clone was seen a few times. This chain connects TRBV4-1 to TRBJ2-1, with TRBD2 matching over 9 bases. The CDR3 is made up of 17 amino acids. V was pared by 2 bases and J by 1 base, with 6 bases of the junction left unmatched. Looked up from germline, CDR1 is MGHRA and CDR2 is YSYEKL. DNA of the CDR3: TGCGCCAGCAGCCAAAGTCTAGCGGGGCTGTCCTACAATGAGCAGTTCTTC. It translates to CASSQSLAGLSYNEQFF.

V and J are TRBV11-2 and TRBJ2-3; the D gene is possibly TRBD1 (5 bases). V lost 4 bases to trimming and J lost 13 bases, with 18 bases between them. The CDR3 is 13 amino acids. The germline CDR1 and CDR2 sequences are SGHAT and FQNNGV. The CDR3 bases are TGTGCCAGCAGCTCCGCTAGACAGTCTCGAAAGTATTTT. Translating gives CASSSARQSRKYF.

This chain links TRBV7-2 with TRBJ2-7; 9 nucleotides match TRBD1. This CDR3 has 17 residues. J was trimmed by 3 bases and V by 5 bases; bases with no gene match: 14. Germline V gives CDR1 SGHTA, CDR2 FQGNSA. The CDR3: CASSALEPGQGFYEQYF. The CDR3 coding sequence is TGTGCCAGCAGCGCCCTCGAGCCGGGACAGGGATTCTACGAGCAGTACTTC. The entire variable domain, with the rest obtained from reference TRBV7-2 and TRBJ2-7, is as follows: GAGVSQSPSNKVTEKGKDVELRCDPISGHTALYWYRQSLGQGLEFLIYFQGNSAPDKSGLPSDRFSAERTGGSVSTLTIQRTQQEDSAVYLCASSALEPGQGFYEQYFGPGTRLTVT.

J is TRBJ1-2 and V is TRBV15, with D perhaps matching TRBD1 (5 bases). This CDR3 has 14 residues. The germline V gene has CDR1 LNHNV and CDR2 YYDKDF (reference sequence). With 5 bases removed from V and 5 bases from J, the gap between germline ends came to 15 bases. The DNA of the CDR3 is TGTGCCACCAGCGTGAATCGGGGGTCATATGGCTACACCTTC. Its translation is CATSVNRGSYGYTF.